What follows are 20 T cell receptor beta chains derived from one specimen sequenced in a study of beta chain features in type 1 diabetes. Reverse transcription of all isolated RNA meant that expressed TCRB transcripts were sequenced. The data were produced by immunoSEQ multiplex PCR, yet TCRdb's version contains in-frame clones alone and is incomplete. The table lists 150,000 to 200,000 clones, approximately 9% of them singletons. Material for sequencing was central memory CD4+ T cells from blood. The receptors shown here come from a woman aged 18-29 years in good health.

The DNA for the CDR3 is TGTGCCAGCAGCGTAAACACCGCGGATGGCTACACCTTC. It translates to CASSVNTADGYTF. J is TRBJ1-2 and V is TRBV9, with unresolved D. This CDR3 region has 13 residues. V was clipped by 1 base and J by 6 bases, with 10 bases between them. Germline CDR1 and CDR2: SGDLS and YYNGEE.

The chain links TRBV15 to TRBJ1-1; D is uncertain. The germline V gene encodes CDR1 LNHNV and CDR2 YYDKDF (reference sequence). V was cut by 9 bases and J by 0 bases, with 11 bases left in between. This CDR3 spans 13 amino acids. CDR3 DNA: TGTGCCACAAAAACAGACATGAACACTGAAGCTTTCTTT. Protein sequence: CATKTDMNTEAFF.

The rearrangement joins TRBV4-2 to TRBJ1-2; TRBD1 is a possible D gene (5 bases). The V gene lost 1 base and the J gene lost 5 bases, with 20 bases spanning the gap. The CDR3 runs 17 residues. CDR1 and CDR2 from the germline V gene are LGHNA and YNFKEQ. The CDR3 protein is CASSQADIPMGYYGYTF. CDR3 nucleotides: TGTGCCAGCAGCCAAGCGGACATACCGATGGGTTATTATGGCTACACCTTC.

This clone was seen a handful of times. The chain joins TRBV6-5 to TRBJ1-2, with 12 bases fitting TRBD1. Per germline, CDR1 MNHEY and CDR2 SVGAGI. Trimming cost V 6 bases and J 8 bases; bases outside gene matches: 10. The CDR3 extends over 15 amino acids. CDR3 sequence: CASRPGTGGGGGYTF. DNA of the CDR3: TGTGCCAGCAGGCCCGGGACAGGGGGCGGTGGAGGCTACACCTTC.

This rearrangement joins TRBV7-2 to TRBJ2-3, with TRBD2 matching 8 bases. The CDR3 is made up of 16 amino acids. The germline CDR1 and CDR2 sequences are SGHTA and FQGNSA. V was pared by 1 base and J by 5 bases, with 8 bases of the junction left unmatched. CDR3 residues: CASSLDRAGGGDTQYF. CDR3 bases: TGTGCCAGCAGCTTAGATCGGGCGGGAGGAGGAGATACGCAGTATTTT.

V usage is TRBV11-2 and J usage is TRBJ2-7, with a tentative D call TRBD2 (6 bases). The germline gives CDR1 SGHAT, CDR2 FQNNGV. The CDR3 loop spans 17 amino acids. The V end lost 4 bases, the J end lost 6 bases, and 25 bases lay between the germline ends. CDR3 sequence: CASSSPEGSTRLFEQYF. Written as DNA, the CDR3 is TGTGCCAGCAGCTCCCCAGAGGGGTCGACTAGACTCTTCGAGCAGTACTTC.

The V call is TRBV5-6, the J call TRBJ1-2, with D tentatively TRBD1 (5 bases). The CDR3 sequence is 13 residues long. Germline lookup yields CDR1 SGHDT and CDR2 YYEEEE. Trimming took 4 bases from V and 4 from J, leaving 11 bases between them. Here the CDR3 DNA reads TGTGCCAGCAGCCTTCTTGGGGCCTATGGCTACACCTTC. Translation: CASSLLGAYGYTF.

The chain uses TRBV5-4 and TRBJ2-5, with 15 bases matching TRBD2. The CDR3 has 17 amino acids. Germline loops: CDR1 SGHNT, CDR2 YYREEE (reference sequence). V dropped 3 bases and J dropped 5; count of bases not matched to a gene: 8. CDR3 sequence: CASSSGLAGGGGETQYF. The CDR3 nucleotides read TGTGCCAGCAGCTCGGGACTAGCGGGGGGCGGAGGGGAGACCCAGTACTTC.

This clone appeared many times. The chain is built from TRBV2 and TRBJ2-5; 7 nucleotides agree with TRBD1. The CDR3 is 14 amino acids. Germline CDR1 is SNHLY and CDR2 is FYNNEI. V dropped 4 bases and J dropped 1; count of bases not matched to a gene: 3. This chain's CDR3 is CASSVAGGQETQYF. As DNA, the CDR3 is TGTGCCAGCAGTGTGGCAGGGGGCCAAGAGACCCAGTACTTC. The full variable domain, completed using reference TRBV2 and TRBJ2-5, is EPEVTQTPSHQVTQMGQEVILRCVPISNHLYFYWYRQILGQKVEFLVSFYNNEISEKSEIFDDQFSVERPDGSNFTLKIRSTKLEDSAMYFCASSVAGGQETQYFGPGTRLLVL.

This rearrangement joins TRBV2 to TRBJ2-5; maybe TRBD2 (5 bases). V lost 1 base to trimming and J lost 3 bases, with 9 bases between them. CDR3 length: 14 amino acids. Per germline, CDR1 SNHLY and CDR2 FYNNEI. The CDR3 loop is CASSEEVGKETQYF. For the CDR3, the DNA is TGTGCCAGCAGTGAAGAGGTCGGGAAAGAGACCCAGTACTTC.

This clone occurred a few times. The CDR3 nucleotides read TGTGCCACCAGCAGAGAGCCGGGGGGGGTTGAGACCCAGTACTTC. Its protein product is CATSREPGGVETQYF. The chain couples TRBV15 to TRBJ2-5; 8 nucleotides line up with TRBD2. Germline values: CDR1 LNHNV, CDR2 YYDKDF (reference sequence). CDR3 length: 15 residues. V gave up 0 bases and J gave up 5 bases; unmatched junction bases: 5.

The genes are TRBV19 and TRBJ2-3; tentatively, D is TRBD2 (6 bases). The germline V gene has CDR1 LNHDA and CDR2 SQIVND (reference sequence). The CDR3 extends over 13 amino acids. V lost 7 bases and J 2 bases, leaving 10 bases between the germline ends. The CDR3 region is CASNRGYTDTQYF. The CDR3 DNA reads as TGTGCCAGTAACCGGGGGTACACAGATACGCAGTATTTT. The full variable domain, its missing parts supplied by reference TRBV19 and TRBJ2-3, is DGGITQSPKYLFRKEGQNVTLSCEQNLNHDAMYWYRQDPGQGLRLIYYSQIVNDFQKGDIAEGYSVSREKKESFPLTVTSAQKNPTAFYLCASNRGYTDTQYFGPGTRLTVL.

This clone was counted ten times or more. The CDR3 sequence is CASSYSSLDRGEQFF. The CDR3 DNA reads TGTGCCAGCAGTTACAGTTCTCTGGATCGCGGAGAGCAGTTCTTC. The chain is built from TRBV6-5 and TRBJ2-1; D not resolved. CDR3 length equals 15 residues. The germline V gene has CDR1 MNHEY and CDR2 SVGAGI. Trimming cost V 2 bases and J 10 bases, with 18 bases left between them.

CDR3 loop: CASSQGQNTEAFF. The CDR3 coding sequence is TGTGCCAGCAGCCAAGGGCAGAACACTGAAGCTTTCTTT. The chain couples TRBV4-2 to TRBJ1-1; D remains unclear. V gave up 1 base and J gave up 1 base, with 4 bases separating them. Germline V gives CDR1 LGHNA, CDR2 YNFKEQ. This CDR3 has 13 residues.

This chain uses TRBV7-9 with TRBJ2-3; 10 positions agree with TRBD2. This CDR3 contains 16 residues. The V and J ends lost 2 bases and 0 bases, in that order; junction bases with no gene match: 2. Germline V gene data show CDR1 as SEHNR and CDR2 as FQNEAQ (reference sequence). CDR3 amino acids: CASSLLAGASTDTQYF. DNA for the CDR3: TGTGCCAGCAGCTTACTAGCGGGGGCGAGCACAGATACGCAGTATTTT.

The sample holds a few counts of this clone. The rearrangement links TRBV15 to TRBJ2-5; a weak D match, TRBD1 (7 bases). Looked up from germline, CDR1 is LNHNV and CDR2 is YYDKDF (reference sequence). Trimming removed 0 bases from V and 4 bases from J, with 9 bases in between. The CDR3 sequence is 14 residues long. The chain's CDR3 is CATSRDQGGETQYF. For the CDR3, the DNA is TGTGCCACCAGCAGAGACCAGGGGGGAGAGACCCAGTACTTC.

This rearrangement joins TRBV18 to TRBJ2-1; TRBD2 agrees at 13 bases. This CDR3 has 15 amino acids. J was trimmed by 7 bases and V by 4 bases; bases with no gene match: 4. CDR1 is KGHSH and CDR2 is LQKENI in the germline V gene. CDR3 protein: CASSLTSGGTNEQFF. CDR3 bases: TGTGCCAGCTCACTGACTAGCGGGGGGACGAATGAGCAGTTCTTC.

This clone was found a few times. The rearrangement links TRBV5-1 to TRBJ2-5; maybe TRBD2 (6 bases). CDR3 length: 13 amino acids. V was pared by 6 bases and J by 3 bases, with 12 bases between. The germline V gene encodes CDR1 SGHRS and CDR2 YFSETQ. CDR3 sequence: CASNSASEETQYF. The DNA for the CDR3 is TGCGCCAGCAACAGCGCTAGCGAAGAGACCCAGTACTTC.

Points on this clone: Other DNA sequences of this sample code for an identical CDR3. V is TRBV5-5 and J is TRBJ1-4; no reliable D call. The V gene lost 0 bases and the J gene lost 0 bases, with 6 bases spanning the gap. Germline CDR1 reads SGHKS; CDR2 reads YYEKEE (reference sequence). The CDR3 loop spans 15 amino acids. The CDR3: CASSLDRATNEKLFF. The CDR3 DNA reads as TGTGCCAGCAGCTTGGACCGGGCAACTAATGAAAAACTGTTTTTT.

This clone was detected only a few times. The gene calls are TRBV5-1 and TRBJ1-6; TRBD1 matches 7 bases. CDR3 length: 15 amino acids. V trimming: 4 bases; J trimming: 7 bases; junction bases outside the gene matches: 8. Germline CDR1 reads SGHRS; CDR2 reads YFSETQ. The CDR3 DNA reads TGCGCCAGCAGCCACGGGACAGCTCGGAATTCACCCCTCCACTTT. Encoded protein: CASSHGTARNSPLHF.